What follows are 26 T cell receptor beta chains derived from one specimen sequenced in a study of T cell changes during pregnancy in multiple sclerosis. Profiling relied on immunoSEQ multiplex PCR, and the TCRdb table lists in-frame clones only, not all of them. The top ten clones hold 0.9% to 1.2% of a sample with just under 80,000 clones, around 93% of them seen once. The sample was peripheral blood, taken in the first trimester of pregnancy. These TCRs come from a female donor with multiple sclerosis, enrolled in a pregnancy study.

The rearrangement links TRBV9 to TRBJ2-1; possible D gene TRBD1, 6 bases. V was pared by 3 bases and J by 4 bases, with 14 bases between. Germline CDR1 is SGDLS and CDR2 is YYNGEE. The CDR3 spans 15 residues. The CDR3 DNA sequence: TGTGCCAGCAGCGCAAACAGGGCTGGATACAATGAGCAGTTCTTC. Translated: CASSANRAGYNEQFF.

The chain is built from TRBV7-8 and TRBJ2-5, with 7 bases identical to TRBD2. V was pared by 5 bases and J by 2 bases, with 11 bases of the junction left unmatched. The CDR3 contains 16 residues. Germline V gene sequence: CDR1 SGHVS, CDR2 FQNEAQ. In nucleotides, the CDR3 is TGTGCCAGCAGCCATCCGGGACTAACCTCGCAAGAGACCCAGTACTTC. Encoded protein: CASSHPGLTSQETQYF.

The gene calls are TRBV19 and TRBJ2-1, with 11 bases lining up with TRBD2. CDR1 is LNHDA, CDR2 SQIVND, per germline (reference sequence). V dropped 3 bases and J dropped 7; count of bases not matched to a gene: 8. The CDR3 spans 16 residues. CDR3 loop: CASSILVTSGSNEQFF. The CDR3, as DNA: TGTGCCAGTAGTATTCTCGTCACTAGCGGGAGTAATGAGCAGTTCTTC.

The chain joins TRBV7-7 to TRBJ2-1; 9 bases map to TRBD1. The CDR3 is 15 amino acids. CDR1 SSHAT and CDR2 FNYEAQ come from the germline V gene (reference sequence). Unmatched junction bases numbered 3, after V lost 3 bases and J lost 3 bases. The CDR3 sequence: CASSLGQGIYNEQFF. The CDR3 DNA is TGTGCCAGCAGCTTGGGACAGGGAATCTACAATGAGCAGTTCTTC. The variable domain in full, with the rest retrieved from reference TRBV7-7 and TRBJ2-1, is GAGVSQSPRYKVTKRGQDVTLRCDPISSHATLYWYQQALGQGPEFLTYFNYEAQPDKSGLPSDRFSAERPEGSISTLTIQRTEQRDSAMYRCASSLGQGIYNEQFFGPGTRLTVL.

V is TRBV5-1 and J is TRBJ2-5; 12 nucleotides align to TRBD1. Germline trimming cut 7 bases from V and 5 bases from J; bases unmatched to any gene: 15. Germline lookup yields CDR1 SGHRS and CDR2 YFSETQ. The CDR3 loop spans 17 amino acids. The CDR3 protein is CASRLGTGGASWETQYF. The CDR3 DNA sequence: TGCGCCAGCCGCCTCGGGACAGGGGGCGCGAGTTGGGAGACCCAGTACTTC.

The genes are TRBV11-2 and TRBJ2-5; TRBD2 matches at 9 bases. Germline V gene data show CDR1 as SGHAT and CDR2 as FQNNGV. The V gene end was trimmed by 1 base and the J gene end by 5 bases; junction bases not matched to a gene: 5. The CDR3 consists of 15 residues. The CDR3 loop is CASSLAAGGTETQYF. The CDR3 DNA follows: TGTGCCAGCAGCTTAGCCGCGGGGGGGACGGAGACCCAGTACTTC.

The chain links TRBV29-1 to TRBJ1-1; 9 bases are shared with TRBD1. The CDR3 runs to 13 residues. V was clipped by 8 bases and J by 6 bases; unmatched bases: 10. The germline V gene encodes CDR1 SQVTM and CDR2 ANQGSEA. The CDR3 DNA sequence: TGCAGCACCCTGGGACAGGGAGTCTCTGAAGCTTTCTTT. Protein product: CSTLGQGVSEAFF. The whole variable domain, remainder taken from reference TRBV29-1 and TRBJ1-1, is SAVISQKPSRDICQRGTSLTIQCQVDSQVTMMFWYRQQPGQSLTLIATANQGSEATYESGFVIDKFPISRPNLTFSTLTVSNMSPEDSSIYLCSTLGQGVSEAFFGQGTRLTVV.

The J gene is TRBJ2-1, the V gene TRBV29-1, with 8 bases that match TRBD1. The V and J ends lost 5 bases and 6 bases, in that order; junction bases with no gene match: 6. CDR3 length equals 13 residues. The V gene's germline CDR1 is SQVTM and CDR2 ANQGSEA. The CDR3 DNA reads TGCAGCGTTTGGACAGGGAAGGGCAATGAGCAGTTCTTC. Translation gives CSVWTGKGNEQFF.

The CDR3 sequence: CSVEDLDRDYGYTF. The CDR3 DNA is TGCAGCGTTGAAGATCTCGACAGGGACTATGGCTACACCTTC. The chain links TRBV29-1 to TRBJ1-2, with 7 bases that match TRBD1. Germline CDR1 is SQVTM and CDR2 is ANQGSEA. V shed 0 bases and J 3 bases; nucleotides not matched to a gene: 4. The CDR3 has 14 amino acids.

This chain joins TRBV11-2 and TRBJ1-1; 7 nucleotides align to TRBD1. Unmatched junction bases numbered 3, after V lost 5 bases and J lost 0 bases. Germline CDR1 reads SGHAT; CDR2 reads FQNNGV. This CDR3 comprises 14 residues. CDR3 sequence reads: CASSPDRVNTEAFF. The CDR3 nucleotides read TGTGCCAGCAGCCCTGACAGGGTGAACACTGAAGCTTTCTTT.

V and J are TRBV19 and TRBJ2-1; tentative D call: TRBD1 (7 bases). Trimming took off 6 bases at V and 2 bases at J, with 14 bases between the two ends. The CDR3 spans 15 residues. The V gene's germline CDR1 is LNHDA and CDR2 SQIVND (reference sequence). The CDR3 coding sequence is TGTGCCAGTAGGCGCGGGACAGTGACCTACAATGAGCAGTTCTTC. This gives the protein CASRRGTVTYNEQFF.

The chain uses TRBV11-3 and TRBJ1-6; TRBD1 is a possible D gene (6 bases). Deletions cut 5 bases from V and 6 bases from J, with 8 bases between. From germline, CDR1 is SGHNT and CDR2 YENEEA. This CDR3 spans 13 amino acids. CDR3 coding DNA: TGTGCCAGCAGCCAGGACAGTAATTCACCCCTCCACTTT. The encoded protein is CASSQDSNSPLHF. Using reference TRBV11-3 and TRBJ1-6 for the parts outside the CDR3, the full variable domain is EAGVVQSPRYKIIEKKQPVAFWCNPISGHNTLYWYLQNLGQGPELLIRYENEEAVDDSQLPKDRFSAERLKGVDSTLKIQPAELGDSAVYLCASSQDSNSPLHFGNGTRLTVT.

The chain joins TRBV29-1 to TRBJ2-1; TRBD1 aligns across 7 bases. The V segment lost 5 bases and the J segment 8 bases; nucleotides outside the gene matches: 9. The CDR3 has 13 residues. Per germline, CDR1 SQVTM and CDR2 ANQGSEA. The CDR3 here is CSVTGVERYEQFF. The CDR3 DNA is TGCAGCGTTACAGGGGTAGAGCGGTATGAGCAGTTCTTC.

J is TRBJ1-2 and V is TRBV6-5; 7 nucleotides match TRBD1. From germline, CDR1 is MNHEY and CDR2 SVGAGI. V gave up 4 bases and J gave up 4 bases; unmatched junction bases: 12. The CDR3 is 16 residues long. The CDR3 sequence is CASSSGQIHKSYGYTF. The DNA for the CDR3 is TGTGCCAGCAGTTCGGGACAGATTCACAAGTCCTATGGCTACACCTTC.

This chain joins TRBV4-2 and TRBJ2-5, with 10 bases lining up with TRBD2. J lost 7 bases, V lost 1 base, and 18 bases had no gene match. CDR3 length: 19 residues. Germline lookup yields CDR1 LGHNA and CDR2 YNFKEQ. The CDR3 region is CASSQGKNGPLAGAVTQYF. DNA of the CDR3: TGTGCCAGCAGCCAAGGGAAAAACGGCCCTCTAGCGGGGGCCGTGACCCAGTACTTC.

The chain combines TRBV7-2 with TRBJ1-4, with 12 bases identical to TRBD1. Germline CDR1 reads SGHTA; CDR2 reads FQGNSA. The V gene end was trimmed by 5 bases and the J gene end by 6 bases; junction bases not matched to a gene: 4. The CDR3 runs 15 residues. As DNA, the CDR3 is TGTGCCAGCAGCCCGGGACAGGGGGCTCATGAAAAACTGTTTTTT. Its protein product is CASSPGQGAHEKLFF. Combining the CDR3 with reference TRBV7-2 and TRBJ1-4 gives the whole variable domain GAGVSQSPSNKVTEKGKDVELRCDPISGHTALYWYRQSLGQGLEFLIYFQGNSAPDKSGLPSDRFSAERTGGSVSTLTIQRTQQEDSAVYLCASSPGQGAHEKLFFGSGTQLSVL.

This clone was seen a single time. An end of the junction differs from the germline gene, which may be a read error. V usage is TRBV9 and J usage is TRBJ2-1, with 7 bases identical to TRBD1. This CDR3 region has 15 residues. The germline V gene encodes CDR1 SGDLS and CDR2 YYNGEE. The CDR3 loop is CASSPSGTVYHEQFF. The CDR3, as DNA: TGTGCCAGCAGCCCGTCCGGGACAGTCTACCATGAGCAGTTCTTC.

The chain couples TRBV6-1 to TRBJ2-1, with D possibly matching TRBD1 (6 bases). The CDR3 has 13 residues. Trimming pared 4 bases from V and 4 bases from J, leaving 8 bases between. The germline CDR1 and CDR2 sequences are MNHNS and SASEGT. This chain's CDR3 is CASSVTGYNEQFF. The CDR3 DNA sequence: TGTGCCAGCAGTGTGACAGGTTACAATGAGCAGTTCTTC.

The rearrangement uses TRBV18 and TRBJ2-7, with D tentatively TRBD2 (6 bases). The ends were cut back, 5 bases at V and 3 bases at J, with 8 bases in the middle. The length of the CDR3 is 12 residues. Germline V CDR1 and CDR2: KGHSH, LQKENI. In DNA, the CDR3 is TGTGCCAGCTCAGTGGACTACTACGAGCAGTACTTC. Its protein product is CASSVDYYEQYF.

The chain recombines TRBV19 with TRBJ2-2; TRBD2 matches 7 bases. This CDR3 region has 16 residues. V shed 6 bases, J shed 1 base, and the junction held 8 bases outside the gene matches. The germline V gene encodes CDR1 LNHDA and CDR2 SQIVND (reference sequence). CDR3 protein: CASSVGSGGNTGELFF. CDR3 DNA: TGTGCCAGTAGCGTAGGTTCGGGGGGGAACACCGGGGAGCTGTTTTTT. Full variable domain (rest looked up from reference TRBV19 and TRBJ2-2): DGGITQSPKYLFRKEGQNVTLSCEQNLNHDAMYWYRQDPGQGLRLIYYSQIVNDFQKGDIAEGYSVSREKKESFPLTVTSAQKNPTAFYLCASSVGSGGNTGELFFGEGSRLTVL.

This chain connects TRBV15 to TRBJ1-5, with a possible D match to TRBD1 (6 bases). Between the trimmed V and J ends, which lost 2 bases and 6 bases, there was a span of 11 bases. Germline CDR1 reads LNHNV; CDR2 reads YYDKDF (reference sequence). This CDR3 is built from 14 residues. CDR3 sequence reads: CATSRPGVGQPQHF. CDR3 in DNA: TGTGCCACCAGCAGACCAGGGGTGGGTCAGCCCCAGCATTTT.

The chain carries TRBV2 and TRBJ2-2; the match to TRBD1 covers 7 bases. CDR1 and CDR2 (germline): SNHLY, FYNNEI. The junction had 5 bases not matched to a gene; V was cut back by 7 bases and J by 0 bases. This CDR3 contains 15 residues. CDR3 nucleotide sequence: TGTGCCAGCACCATGACAGGGACGAACACCGGGGAGCTGTTTTTT. Encoded protein: CASTMTGTNTGELFF.

V and J are TRBV7-8 and TRBJ2-1; 9 nucleotides line up with TRBD1. The CDR3 is made up of 14 amino acids. The V segment lost 5 bases and the J segment 8 bases; nucleotides outside the gene matches: 7. Germline lookup yields CDR1 SGHVS and CDR2 FQNEAQ. This chain's CDR3 is CASSGRDRAHEQFF. Written as DNA, the CDR3 is TGTGCCAGCAGCGGCCGGGACAGGGCCCATGAGCAGTTCTTC.

This clone appeared a few times. This chain uses TRBV29-1 with TRBJ2-7, with D possibly TRBD1 on 6 matching bases. Per the germline V gene, CDR1 is SQVTM and CDR2 is ANQGSEA. The CDR3 is 12 amino acids. V was clipped by 3 bases and J by 4 bases, with 10 bases between them. The CDR3 DNA reads as TGCAGCGTTGAGACAGGACCATACGAGCAGTACTTC. Translated: CSVETGPYEQYF.

V and J are TRBV27 and TRBJ1-4, with D perhaps matching TRBD1 (5 bases). Germline CDR1 is MNHEY and CDR2 is SMNVEV (reference sequence). V was pared by 4 bases and J by 8 bases, with 17 bases between. The CDR3 has 15 residues. The CDR3 region is CASSSLGQGGEKLFF. In nucleotides, the CDR3 is TGTGCCAGCAGTTCCCTCGGGCAGGGAGGGGAAAAACTGTTTTTT.

V gene TRBV19 combines with J gene TRBJ2-7; a possible D gene is TRBD2 (7 bases). CDR1 is LNHDA, CDR2 SQIVND, per germline (reference sequence). V lost 7 bases, J lost 2 bases, and 18 bases lay in between. The CDR3 has 15 amino acids. In nucleotides, the CDR3 is TGTGCCAGTACGGGCCGGAAGGGGGGGACCTACGAGCAGTACTTC. It is translated as CASTGRKGGTYEQYF.